This T cell receptor beta chain was identified during a study of T-cell memory formation after mild COVID-19 (dated by TCRdb to the early 2020s). Context from the whole study: Most TCR sequence clusters were specific to one of the two donors. Longitudinal TCRalpha and TCRbeta repertoire sequencing tracked T-cell clones expanding and contracting after mild COVID-19 in a couple of donors. The cohort comprised two young, previously healthy adult volunteers, one female and one male.

Ficoll-Paque density gradient centrifugation was used to isolate PBMCs. Concerning this clonotype: Its antigen is not yet known. Qualities for individual bases were not recorded, and no much larger clone is one base off.

Spanning cysteine to phenylalanine, the CDR3 consists of 16 amino acids. The kept DNA is CDR3 alone, 48 bases in frame from the first base. CDR1 and CDR2 (MNHEY, SMNVEV) derive from the germline V gene (reference sequence). Germline trimming: 8 bases from V, 0 bases from J; junction bases outside gene matches: 10. Sequencing was performed on an Illumina NovaSeq 6000. cDNA libraries for TCRalpha and TCRbeta were prepared by 5'RACE using constant-segment primers, with sample barcodes and unique molecular identifiers added. RNA was extracted from every sample with Trizol reagent. Libraries were amplified in two PCR steps, with a second sample barcode and Illumina TruSeq adapters added in the second step. Sequencing of libraries was performed on an Illumina NovaSeq with 2 x 150 bp paired-end reads. The original methods were these. With migec v1.2.7, reads were demultiplexed and then collapsed into UMI-guided consensus sequences. With mixcr v2.1.11, UMI consensuses were aligned to TRA and TRB V and J templates and assembled into clonotypes. A clonotype was counted as expanded or contracted only if both edgeR and NoisET called the change significant, with noise models trained on biological replicates. For edgeR calls, the thresholds were a false discovery rate-adjusted p below 0.01 and a log2 fold-change of 1. PCA with hierarchical clustering of max-normalized trajectories of the 1000 most abundant clonotypes was used as exploratory dynamics analysis. Separately sequenced CD4+ and CD8+ repertoires were used to assign a CD4 or CD8 phenotype to each responding clone. The public reads were quality trimmed at Q25 with fastp and then assembled into clones with MiXCR by TCRdb, keeping productive beta chains. Every CDR3 protein is listed once, alongside the most common genes and DNA of its rows. The V and J calls and clone size come from TCRdb's table, not from the authors' own analysis. Recorded for this sample are over 400,000 distinct CDR3 sequences; about a quarter of them occurred a single time. The top ten clones comprise about an eighth of the sample.

Points the paper makes about the study in general: Contracting CD4+ clones were located mainly in the CM and EM memory subsets, whereas CD8+ clones were found to be enriched in EMRA. Balanced CD4/CD8 phenotypes were observed for clones contracting from day 15 to 85, whereas a bias towards CD4+ was observed for a second wave of clones expanding from day 15 to 37. The study included only a couple of mild cases, and larger cohorts that include severe cases with pre-infection samples were judged to be necessary. Some responding clones were found in pre-infection memory, which suggests that pre-existing cross-reactive memory T cells took part in the SARS-CoV-2 response. The second-wave clones that peaked on day 37 were not confirmed to be SARS-CoV-2 specific.

The sequence derives from an adult woman who had mild COVID-19 (a few samples of this study predate the infection). The sample titles of this study are shuffled in the database, so cell type and time point are left out; the donor was told from shared clones. The V and J genes are TRBV27 and TRBJ2-3; the central 8 bases match TRBD2. The sample was PBMCs or a T cell subset sorted from them (not recorded which). The CDR3: CASWGLGATSTDTQYF. The nucleotide sequence is TGTGCCAGCTGGGGACTAGGGGCAACTAGCACAGATACGCAGTATTTT.